Shown below are 12 T cell receptor beta chains from a single sample sequenced in a study of T-cell reconstitution after alpha-beta-depleted transplantation in children. Unique molecular identifiers were used to barcode this TCRbeta library. Via MiXCR, TCRdb re-called the PCR reads, giving one row per CDR3 protein. The table includes about a million distinct CDR3 sequences, about 26% detected once. The input for sequencing was PBMCs, mostly from graft donor cells, taken 360 days after TCRalphabeta/CD19-depleted stem cell transplant. The receptors come from a boy younger than two who had a stem cell transplant for SCID, so the T cells may come from the graft donor.

The V and J genes are TRBV9 and TRBJ2-1; D remains unclear. This CDR3 has 15 residues. Trimming cost V 0 bases and J 4 bases, with 11 bases left between them. Germline assignment: CDR1 SGDLS and CDR2 YYNGEE. CDR3 sequence: CASSVVPTTYNEQFF. The CDR3 region has the DNA TGTGCCAGCAGCGTAGTACCGACGACGTACAATGAGCAGTTCTTC. The full variable domain, in which reference TRBV9 and TRBJ2-1 provide the parts outside the CDR3, is DSGVTQTPKHLITATGQRVTLRCSPRSGDLSVYWYQQSLDQGLQFLIQYYNGEERAKGNILERFSAQQFPDLHSELNLSSLELGDSALYFCASSVVPTTYNEQFFGPGTRLTVL.

This rearrangement joins TRBV6-5 to TRBJ1-1; D is ambiguous. CDR1 is MNHEY, CDR2 SVGAGI, per germline. The CDR3 is 14 amino acids. The V end lost 2 bases, the J end lost 1 base, and 8 bases lay between the germline ends. The CDR3 DNA is TGTGCCAGCAGTTACGGGGTGAGGAACACTGAAGCTTTCTTT. It specifies CASSYGVRNTEAFF.

This clonotype was detected only a few times. The rearrangement joins TRBV7-2 to TRBJ1-1; the D gene is possibly TRBD1 (6 bases). CDR3 length: 17 amino acids. V was cut by 4 bases and J by 3 bases, with 21 bases left in between. Germline CDR1 and CDR2: SGHTA and FQGNSA. The CDR3 here is CASSSQRGAWGDTEAFF. Here the CDR3 DNA reads TGTGCCAGCAGCTCCCAAAGGGGGGCCTGGGGGGACACTGAAGCTTTCTTT.

This chain uses TRBV5-1 with TRBJ2-3; D is ambiguous. The V end lost 0 bases, the J end lost 4 bases, and 15 bases lay between the germline ends. Germline CDR1 SGHRS, CDR2 YFSETQ. CDR3 length: 16 residues. Here the CDR3 reads CASSLGFSGFSDTQYF. CDR3 coding DNA: TGCGCCAGCAGCTTGGGTTTTTCTGGGTTCTCAGATACGCAGTATTTT.

This clonotype was seen a handful of times. The rearrangement links TRBV15 to TRBJ2-3; 7 positions match TRBD1. This CDR3 has 17 amino acids. Germline loops: CDR1 LNHNV, CDR2 YYDKDF (reference sequence). Trimming removed 0 bases from V and 2 bases from J; junction bases left unmatched: 8. The CDR3 region is CATSRDLTGQLTDTQYF. The DNA for the CDR3 is TGTGCCACCAGCAGAGATCTGACGGGACAGCTCACAGATACGCAGTATTTT.

J is TRBJ2-4 and V is TRBV4-1; D is perhaps TRBD1 (6 bases). V lost 3 bases to trimming and J lost 1 base, with 16 bases between them. Germline loops: CDR1 MGHRA, CDR2 YSYEKL. The CDR3 contains 17 residues. Here the CDR3 reads CASSQKQGVLAKNIQYF. The CDR3 DNA follows: TGCGCCAGCAGCCAGAAACAGGGCGTCCTGGCCAAAAACATTCAGTACTTC.

This clonotype was seen a few times. CDR3 bases: TGTGCCATCAGGGCAGAACAAGAGACCCAGTACTTC. Its translation is CAIRAEQETQYF. The J gene is TRBJ2-5, the V gene TRBV10-3; D is ambiguous. Germline assignment: CDR1 ENHRY and CDR2 SYGVKD. V was cut by 6 bases and J by 2 bases, with 7 bases left in between. This CDR3 spans 12 amino acids.

The V gene is TRBV7-9, the J gene TRBJ2-7, with a possible D match to TRBD2 (6 bases). This CDR3 has 17 amino acids. Germline V gene data show CDR1 as SEHNR and CDR2 as FQNEAQ (reference sequence). Trimming removed 4 bases at V and 4 bases at J, with 23 bases between. Written as DNA, the CDR3 is TGTGCCAGCAGCTCCGCTGGGACCCTTAGCGGTTTTTACGAGCAGTACTTC. Translation: CASSSAGTLSGFYEQYF.

A few counts support this clonotype. The chain combines TRBV6-5 with TRBJ2-4, with D possibly TRBD1 on 5 matching bases. The V gene's germline CDR1 is MNHEY and CDR2 SVGAGI. CDR3 length: 14 residues. With 8 bases removed from V and 3 bases from J, the gap between germline ends came to 14 bases. CDR3 nucleotides: TGTGCCAGCGTTCAGGGAAAGGGCAAAAACATTCAGTACTTC. Protein: CASVQGKGKNIQYF.

This clonotype was observed a few times. J is TRBJ1-3 and V is TRBV15, with D unresolved. The CDR3 covers 15 residues. CDR1 is LNHNV, CDR2 YYDKDF, per germline (reference sequence). V was trimmed by 1 base and J by 0 bases, leaving 7 bases between them. Here the CDR3 DNA reads TGTGCCACCAGCAGAGTAGAGAGCTCTGGAAACACCATATATTTT. Translated: CATSRVESSGNTIYF.

In its sample, this clonotype was seen a few times. This chain connects TRBV12-3 or TRBV12-4 to TRBJ2-1; a possible D gene is TRBD1 (6 bases). Trimming removed 3 bases at V and 5 bases at J, with 8 bases between. The length of the CDR3 is 13 residues. CDR3 region: CASSLRDNNEQFF. As DNA, the CDR3 is TGTGCCAGCAGTTTGAGGGACAACAATGAGCAGTTCTTC.

This clonotype appeared a few times. The V call is TRBV7-8, the J call TRBJ2-3, with TRBD2 matching over 7 bases. The CDR3 totals 16 residues. With 5 bases clipped from V and 5 bases from J, the junction kept 13 bases outside the gene matches. Germline lookup yields CDR1 SGHVS and CDR2 FQNEAQ. The CDR3 DNA sequence: TGTGCCAGCAGCCTCCGGACTAGAATGGGCTTAGATACGCAGTATTTT. It is translated as CASSLRTRMGLDTQYF. Combining the CDR3 with reference TRBV7-8 and TRBJ2-3 gives the whole variable domain GAGVSQSPRYKVAKRGQDVALRCDPISGHVSLFWYQQALGQGPEFLTYFQNEAQLDKSGLPSDRFFAERPEGSVSTLKIQRTQQEDSAVYLCASSLRTRMGLDTQYFGPGTRLTVL.